Listed here are 22 T cell receptor beta chains from one sample, sequenced in a study of cytomegalovirus exposure and HLA in healthy donors. The PCR made use of 60 Vbeta and 13 Jbeta primers. Here immunoSEQ multiplex PCR was the method, and the copy in TCRdb shows in-frame clones only, minus some. Altogether 160,000 or so clones are present, roughly 80% being singletons, with the ten largest covering 7%. Material for sequencing was PBMCs. These receptor sequences come from a young woman in good health and CMV-seropositive.

This clone was picked up a small number of times. V usage is TRBV6-6 and J usage is TRBJ2-5; a possible D gene is TRBD2 (6 bases). The CDR3 extends over 16 amino acids. Germline CDR1 reads MNHNY; CDR2 reads SVGAGI (reference sequence). V lost 2 bases and J lost 9, with 22 bases in between. The CDR3 reads CASSYRTGVGEGSQYF. The CDR3 DNA is TGTGCCAGCAGTTACCGGACGGGGGTGGGTGAGGGGTCCCAGTACTTC.

CDR3 region: CASSLDGQGNTEAFF. The CDR3 DNA reads as TGTGCCAGCAGCTTAGACGGACAGGGCAACACTGAAGCTTTCTTT. V usage is TRBV5-5 and J usage is TRBJ1-1; 8 bases map to TRBD1. CDR1 is SGHKS and CDR2 is YYEKEE in the germline V gene (reference sequence). The CDR3 has 15 residues. V shed 2 bases, J shed 2 bases, and the junction held 5 bases outside the gene matches.

The chain combines TRBV29-1 with TRBJ2-1, with 9 bases lining up with TRBD2. Germline CDR1 and CDR2: SQVTM and ANQGSEA. CDR3 length equals 14 residues. The V gene end was trimmed by 4 bases and the J gene end by 5 bases; junction bases not matched to a gene: 6. The CDR3 region is CSVAGTSYDNEQFF. In nucleotides, the CDR3 is TGCAGCGTTGCCGGGACTAGCTACGACAATGAGCAGTTCTTC.

V and J are TRBV7-9 and TRBJ1-1, with a weak D call TRBD1 (6 bases). Germline CDR1 SEHNR, CDR2 FQNEAQ (reference sequence). CDR3 length equals 15 residues. V lost 6 bases to trimming and J lost 0 bases, with 14 bases between them. CDR3 sequence reads: CASSFNREMNTEAFF. The DNA of the CDR3 is TGTGCCAGCAGTTTTAACAGGGAAATGAACACTGAAGCTTTCTTT.

The J gene is TRBJ2-5, the V gene TRBV10-3, with TRBD1 as a possible D gene (6 bases). The CDR3 extends over 15 amino acids. V lost 3 bases and J lost 0, with 11 bases in between. Germline V lookup: CDR1 ENHRY, CDR2 SYGVKD. CDR3 DNA: TGTGCCATCAGTGAACCCGAGGGGGACCAAGAGACCCAGTACTTC. Translating gives CAISEPEGDQETQYF.

The genes are TRBV21-1 and TRBJ2-7; the table's D gene call, TRBD2, was not cross checked with the DNA. TRBV21-1 is tagged as a pseudogene. CDR3 length: 16 residues. The CDR3 sequence: CASSKERGAPSYEQYF. The CDR3 coding sequence is TGTGCCAGCAGCAAAGAGCGGGGGGCCCCCTCCTACGAGCAGTACTTC.

V usage is TRBV9 and J usage is TRBJ2-3; D is ambiguous. V lost 4 bases, J lost 2 bases, and 5 bases lay in between. Germline CDR1 reads SGDLS; CDR2 reads YYNGEE. This CDR3 spans 12 amino acids. DNA for the CDR3: TGTGCCAGCAGCACAAACACAGATACGCAGTATTTT. This sequence encodes CASSTNTDTQYF.

This clone was seen a few times. The V gene is TRBV14, the J gene TRBJ2-3, with 12 bases matching TRBD2. The V gene's germline CDR1 is SGHDN and CDR2 FVKESK. Trimming cost V 1 base and J 5 bases; bases outside gene matches: 10. The CDR3 is 18 amino acids. The CDR3 reads CASSQALAGGIFRDTQYF. The CDR3 region has the DNA TGTGCCAGCAGCCAAGCGCTAGCGGGGGGGATTTTCCGAGATACGCAGTATTTT.

The CDR3 DNA reads TGTGCCAGCAGTTTTAGCCGGGACACTGAAGCTTTCTTT. Translation: CASSFSRDTEAFF. The chain employs TRBV7-9 and TRBJ1-1; D ambiguous. CDR3 length: 13 residues. V shed 6 bases and J shed 3 bases, with 11 bases lying between them. Germline V gives CDR1 SEHNR, CDR2 FQNEAQ (reference sequence).

The chain joins TRBV14 to TRBJ2-7; D might be TRBD1 (6 bases). V gave up 4 bases and J gave up 4 bases, with 20 bases separating them. The CDR3 has 16 residues. Germline CDR1 reads SGHDN; CDR2 reads FVKESK. In DNA form, the CDR3 reads TGTGCCAGCAGCCGGCAGCAGGGGTTCGGTGGTTACGAGCAGTACTTC. Protein product: CASSRQQGFGGYEQYF. Drawing the rest from reference TRBV14 and TRBJ2-7, the complete variable domain is EAGVTQFPSHSVIEKGQTVTLRCDPISGHDNLYWYRRVMGKEIKFLLHFVKESKQDESGMPNNRFLAERTGGTYSTLKVQPAELEDSGVYFCASSRQQGFGGYEQYFGPGTRLTVT.

The V call is TRBV19, the J call TRBJ2-1; TRBD1 matches 7 bases. With 7 bases clipped from V and 5 bases from J, the junction kept 17 bases outside the gene matches. From germline, CDR1 is LNHDA and CDR2 SQIVND (reference sequence). CDR3 length: 17 residues. CDR3 protein: CASTRRNRGDRDNEQFF. DNA of the CDR3: TGTGCCAGTACCCGGAGAAACAGGGGAGACAGAGACAATGAGCAGTTCTTC. The variable domain in full, with the rest retrieved from reference TRBV19 and TRBJ2-1, is DGGITQSPKYLFRKEGQNVTLSCEQNLNHDAMYWYRQDPGQGLRLIYYSQIVNDFQKGDIAEGYSVSREKKESFPLTVTSAQKNPTAFYLCASTRRNRGDRDNEQFFGPGTRLTVL.

The chain is built from TRBV4-1 and TRBJ2-1; TRBD1 is a possible D gene (5 bases). V dropped 4 bases and J dropped 5 bases, with 15 bases sitting between them. The CDR3 extends over 15 amino acids. Per the germline V gene, CDR1 is MGHRA and CDR2 is YSYEKL. The CDR3 sequence is CASSRGHSKNNEQFF. Written as DNA, the CDR3 is TGCGCCAGCAGCCGAGGACATTCGAAAAACAATGAGCAGTTCTTC.

The chain combines TRBV5-5 with TRBJ1-2, with 10 bases matching TRBD1. CDR3 size: 16 residues. CDR1 is SGHKS and CDR2 is YYEKEE in the germline V gene (reference sequence). The V and J ends lost 1 base and 5 bases, in that order; junction bases with no gene match: 8. CDR3 nucleotide sequence: TGTGCCAGCAGCTTGAACTGGGACAGGGGTGGGTATGGCTACACCTTC. It translates to CASSLNWDRGGYGYTF.

In its sample, this clone was seen once. Germline is not matched at one junction end, which may reflect a read error. Other DNA sequences in the sample encode the same CDR3. The genes are TRBV5-1 and TRBJ1-1; D remains unclear. The CDR3 runs to 12 residues. Germline V lookup: CDR1 SGHRS, CDR2 YFSETQ. The CDR3 DNA reads TGCGCCAGCAGGGAGACGAACACTGAGGCTTTCTTT. It is translated as CASRETNTEAFF.

The genes are TRBV15 and TRBJ2-1; D possibly corresponds to TRBD2 (5 bases). CDR3 size: 13 residues. The V and J ends lost 6 bases and 8 bases respectively, with 14 bases between them. The germline gives CDR1 LNHNV, CDR2 YYDKDF (reference sequence). The CDR3 protein is CATRKRLADEQFF. The CDR3 nucleotides are TGTGCCACCAGGAAACGGCTAGCCGATGAGCAGTTCTTC. Using reference TRBV15 and TRBJ2-1 for the parts outside the CDR3, the full variable domain is DAMVIQNPRYQVTQFGKPVTLSCSQTLNHNVMYWYQQKSSQAPKLLFHYYDKDFNNEADTPDNFQSRRPNTSFCFLDIRSPGLGDTAMYLCATRKRLADEQFFGPGTRLTVL.

This clone was seen a single time. CDR3 sequence reads: CSVRGQVTYEQYF. The CDR3 nucleotides read TGCAGCGTACGGGGACAGGTAACCTACGAGCAGTACTTC. The V call is TRBV29-1, the J call TRBJ2-7, with TRBD1 matching 8 bases. The germline CDR1 and CDR2 sequences are SQVTM and ANQGSEA. This CDR3 has 13 residues. The ends lost 6 bases at V and 2 bases at J; junction bases unmatched: 6.

The chain has TRBV30 and TRBJ1-6; 7 nucleotides line up with TRBD1. The CDR3 is 15 residues long. Germline assignment: CDR1 GTSNPN and CDR2 SVGIG (reference sequence). Germline trimming cut 2 bases from V and 5 bases from J; bases unmatched to any gene: 6. The CDR3 loop reads CAWSPLDRDNSPLHF. The CDR3 nucleotides read TGTGCCTGGAGTCCCTTAGACAGGGATAATTCACCCCTCCACTTT.

This clone was recorded a few times. J is TRBJ1-2 and V is TRBV6-6; 8 nucleotides align to TRBD1. The CDR3 has 14 residues. With 7 bases clipped from V and 3 bases from J, the junction kept 7 bases outside the gene matches. Germline CDR1 and CDR2: MNHNY and SVGAGI (reference sequence). CDR3 region: CASKGQGMYYGYTF. The CDR3, as DNA: TGTGCCAGCAAAGGACAGGGCATGTACTATGGCTACACCTTC.

This chain connects TRBV4-2 to TRBJ1-4; D ambiguous. With 1 base removed from V and 7 bases from J, the gap between germline ends came to 13 bases. Germline lookup yields CDR1 LGHNA and CDR2 YNFKEQ. The CDR3 has 15 residues. The CDR3 sequence: CASSQVQSGGEKLFF. The DNA for the CDR3 is TGTGCCAGCAGCCAAGTGCAATCGGGTGGTGAAAAACTGTTTTTT.

The chain carries TRBV7-2 and TRBJ2-2; 7 nucleotides align to TRBD2. V lost 1 base and J lost 3; bases outside the gene matches: 5. Germline-derived CDR1 and CDR2 are SGHTA and FQGNSA. This CDR3 comprises 16 residues. Written as DNA, the CDR3 is TGTGCCAGCAGCTTAGATTGGGGGAGGGACACCGGGGAGCTGTTTTTT. It is translated as CASSLDWGRDTGELFF.

This clone was seen just once. The CDR3 coding sequence is TGTGCCAGCAGCCCGGGACAGACGAGTGGCTACACCTTC. Protein: CASSPGQTSGYTF. The V call is TRBV5-6, the J call TRBJ1-2; TRBD1 matches at 7 bases. The CDR3 loop spans 13 amino acids. Trimming removed 4 bases from V and 7 bases from J; junction bases left unmatched: 7. Germline CDR1 reads SGHDT; CDR2 reads YYEEEE.

V is TRBV19 and J is TRBJ2-3, with 13 bases matching TRBD2. This CDR3 has 15 residues. The germline gives CDR1 LNHDA, CDR2 SQIVND (reference sequence). With V trimmed by 3 bases and J by 4 bases, 1 base remained unmatched. The CDR3 here is CASSMGTSGADTQYF. CDR3 nucleotides: TGTGCCAGTAGTATGGGGACTAGCGGGGCAGATACGCAGTATTTT.